These 15 T cell receptor beta chains came from one sample sequenced in a study of blood T cells in healthy people across ages. Primed by a sample-barcoded 5' primer and a J-beta primer mix, a second PCR proceeded for roughly 6 to 12 cycles. One entry per CDR3 protein, called by TCRdb with MiXCR from the 5' RACE reads. The sample has around 1.7 million distinct CDR3 sequences, 28% seen once. The sample consisted of blood. These receptors were obtained from a woman aged 30 to 39 in good health.

This clonotype appeared a few times. The rearrangement links TRBV7-9 to TRBJ2-2; 7 bases map to TRBD1. Per germline, CDR1 SEHNR and CDR2 FQNEAQ (reference sequence). The CDR3 covers 15 residues. The trim removed 5 bases at V and 5 bases at J, leaving 8 bases unmatched. The CDR3 sequence is CASSQNRGRTGELFF. CDR3 sequence (DNA): TGTGCCAGCAGCCAAAACAGGGGACGGACCGGGGAGCTGTTTTTT.

This clonotype was picked up a small number of times. The rearrangement joins TRBV12-5 to TRBJ1-1; D is possibly TRBD1 (6 bases). V lost 1 base and J lost 11, with 11 bases in between. Germline values: CDR1 LGHNT, CDR2 FRNRAP. The CDR3 is 12 residues long. The CDR3 protein is CASGLEAGEAFF. The DNA for the CDR3 is TGTGCTAGTGGTTTGGAGGCAGGGGAGGCTTTCTTT.

The rearrangement links TRBV7-2 to TRBJ2-5, with D possibly being TRBD1 or TRBD2 (6 bases each). The CDR3 loop spans 14 amino acids. Between the trimmed V and J ends, which lost 6 bases and 7 bases, there was a span of 18 bases. Germline V lookup: CDR1 SGHTA, CDR2 FQGNSA. The CDR3 sequence: CASSPTGALGTQYF. The CDR3 coding sequence is TGTGCCAGCAGTCCCACGGGGGCGTTAGGGACCCAGTACTTC.

The CDR3 nucleotides read TGTGCCAGCAGCGTGGGACAGACAACTAATGAAAAACTGTTTTTT. This encodes CASSVGQTTNEKLFF. V is TRBV9 and J is TRBJ1-4, with 7 bases aligning to TRBD1. The CDR3 totals 15 residues. Unmatched junction bases numbered 1, after V lost 2 bases and J lost 0 bases. Germline-derived CDR1 and CDR2 are SGDLS and YYNGEE.

The chain recombines TRBV7-2 with TRBJ2-1; D is ambiguous. The DNA end is a closer match to TRBJ2-7, so the J assignment may be wrong. The CDR3 length is 16 residues. Germline CDR1 is SGHTA and CDR2 is FQGNSA. CDR3 sequence reads: CASSPDSRSSYNEQYF. DNA for the CDR3: TGTGCCAGCAGCCCAGACTCCCGCAGCTCCTACAATGAGCAGTACTTC.

This chain connects TRBV5-1 to TRBJ2-1; 7 bases are shared with TRBD2. The CDR3 is 13 amino acids. From germline, CDR1 is SGHRS and CDR2 YFSETQ. V lost 6 bases to trimming and J lost 7 bases; unmatched junction nucleotides: 7. The CDR3 coding sequence is TGCGCCAGCAACTCAGCGGGGTTAAATGAGCAGTTCTTC. Translation: CASNSAGLNEQFF.

The chain has TRBV4-1 and TRBJ1-3; D gene ambiguous. The germline V gene encodes CDR1 MGHRA and CDR2 YSYEKL. The V and J ends lost 5 bases and 4 bases respectively, with 15 bases between them. This CDR3 has 15 amino acids. The CDR3 loop reads CASSRNVDGGNTIYF. For the CDR3, the DNA is TGCGCCAGCAGCAGGAACGTGGACGGAGGAAACACCATATATTTT.

This clonotype has just a few counts. This chain joins TRBV4-1 and TRBJ1-1; D perhaps matches TRBD1 (5 bases). The V and J ends lost 4 bases and 2 bases respectively, with 17 bases between them. The germline CDR1 and CDR2 sequences are MGHRA and YSYEKL. The CDR3 has 16 residues. The CDR3 here is CASSLQSGTENTEAFF. As DNA, the CDR3 is TGCGCCAGCAGCCTTCAATCCGGGACCGAAAACACTGAAGCTTTCTTT.

This sequence joins TRBV5-1 and TRBJ2-5, with TRBD2 as a possible D gene (5 bases). The ends were cut back, 3 bases at V and 5 bases at J, with 11 bases in the middle. Per germline, CDR1 SGHRS and CDR2 YFSETQ. The CDR3 has 13 amino acids. CDR3 region: CASSWESRETQYF. The CDR3 DNA is TGCGCCAGCAGCTGGGAGTCCCGGGAGACCCAGTACTTC.

The chain couples TRBV11-1 to TRBJ2-1; TRBD1 matches 7 bases. V shed 5 bases, J shed 8 bases, and the junction held 6 bases outside the gene matches. The germline V gene encodes CDR1 SGHAT and CDR2 FQDESV (reference sequence). The CDR3 is 13 amino acids. This CDR3 reads CASSRTGPDEQFF. Here the CDR3 DNA reads TGTGCCAGCAGCCGGACAGGTCCTGATGAGCAGTTCTTC.

Details on this clonotype: One junction end disagrees with the germline gene, perhaps due to a read error. This chain links TRBV7-9 with TRBJ2-5; 10 bases agree with TRBD2. The CDR3 runs to 16 residues. Per the germline V gene, CDR1 is SEHNR and CDR2 is FQNEAQ (reference sequence). The CDR3 protein is CASSLDRAGGKEPQYF. The DNA of the CDR3 is TGTGCCAGCAGCTTAGACCGAGCGGGGGGGAAAGAGCCCCAGTACTTC.

J is TRBJ1-2 and V is TRBV5-6; D unresolved. Trimming removed 0 bases from V and 1 base from J, with 13 bases in between. The germline V gene has CDR1 SGHDT and CDR2 YYEEEE. This CDR3 spans 16 amino acids. The CDR3 DNA follows: TGTGCCAGCAGCTTGGCCGGATCAGGCCTTAACTATGGCTACACCTTC. This gives the protein CASSLAGSGLNYGYTF.

V gene TRBV2 combines with J gene TRBJ2-5; D may match TRBD1 or TRBD2 (5 bases each). The germline V and J ends were trimmed by 3 bases and 5 bases, with 10 bases remaining between them. This CDR3 comprises 13 residues. Germline V gives CDR1 SNHLY, CDR2 FYNNEI. CDR3 loop: CASSDQGAETQYF. CDR3 DNA sequence: TGTGCCAGCAGTGATCAGGGAGCGGAGACCCAGTACTTC.

The genes are TRBV25-1 and TRBJ2-7; a possible D gene is TRBD2 (6 bases). The V end lost 3 bases, the J end lost 6 bases, and 18 bases lay between the germline ends. The CDR3 has 15 residues. Germline V gives CDR1 MGHDK, CDR2 SYGVNS. DNA for the CDR3: TGTGCCAGCAGTGATATGGGGTGGGAGGTGGCCGAGCAGTACTTC. This gives the protein CASSDMGWEVAEQYF.

This clonotype was counted only a few times. The J gene is TRBJ2-7, the V gene TRBV7-9; D is undetermined. The CDR3 consists of 15 residues. Germline V gene sequence: CDR1 SEHNR, CDR2 FQNEAQ (reference sequence). The V and J ends lost 7 bases and 4 bases respectively, with 20 bases between them. For the CDR3, the DNA is TGTGCCAGCACCTTTTCTCTGACGACCGATTACGAGCAGTACTTC. It translates to CASTFSLTTDYEQYF.